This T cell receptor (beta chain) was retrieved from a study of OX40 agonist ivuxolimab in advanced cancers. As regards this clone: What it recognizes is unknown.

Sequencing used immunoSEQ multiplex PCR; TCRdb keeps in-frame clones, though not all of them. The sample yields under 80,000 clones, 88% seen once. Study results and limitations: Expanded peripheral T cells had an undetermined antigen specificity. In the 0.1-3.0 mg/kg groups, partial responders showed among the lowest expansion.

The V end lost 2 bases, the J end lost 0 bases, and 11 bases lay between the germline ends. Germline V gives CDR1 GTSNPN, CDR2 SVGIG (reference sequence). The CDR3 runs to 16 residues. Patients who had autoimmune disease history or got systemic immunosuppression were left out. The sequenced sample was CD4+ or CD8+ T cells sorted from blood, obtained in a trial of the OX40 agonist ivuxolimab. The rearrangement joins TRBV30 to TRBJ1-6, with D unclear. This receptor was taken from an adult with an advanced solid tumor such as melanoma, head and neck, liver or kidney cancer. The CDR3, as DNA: TGTGCCTGGAGTCTCGGATGGATCTCCTATAATTCACCCCTCCACTTT. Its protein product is CAWSLGWISYNSPLHF.